This TCR beta chain stems from a study of T cells in Graves' hyperthyroidism and ophthalmopathy. Researchers took RNA transcripts and amplified the TCR beta CDR3 regions from them. With the HTBI primer set, the TCR CDR3 went through a first round of RT-PCR. One entry per CDR3 protein, called by TCRdb with MiXCR from the multiplex PCR reads. This sample yields around 370,000 distinct CDR3 sequences, of which about a fifth are seen a single time; 40% belongs to the top ten. There are a few counts of this clonotype. The V end lost 1 base, the J end lost 1 base, and 12 bases lay between the germline ends. The length of the CDR3 is 16 residues. Germline V gene sequence: CDR1 LGHNA, CDR2 YNFKEQ.

Sequenced: blood. The chain couples TRBV4-2 to TRBJ2-3; D possibly corresponds to TRBD2 (5 bases). This TCR was recovered from a man younger than 30 with Graves' ophthalmopathy. The CDR3 sequence is CASSQASRGGTDTQYF. CDR3 coding DNA: TGTGCCAGCAGCCAAGCTAGCCGGGGTGGCACAGATACGCAGTATTTT.